The T cell receptor (beta chain) described here comes from a study of early T cells in non-severe SARS-CoV-2 infection. In this sample, this clonotype turned up a few times. Trimming cost V 4 bases and J 10 bases, with 17 bases left between them. Germline V lookup: CDR1 SGHAT, CDR2 FQNNGV. This CDR3 has 14 amino acids. MiXCR, applied by TCRdb to the 5' RACE reads, yields one record per CDR3 protein. This sample has about 16,000 distinct CDR3 sequences, with more than 4.5% found just once. The sequence came from an adult who was a healthcare worker with PCR-confirmed SARS-CoV-2 infection or an uninfected control (not recorded which). This chain connects TRBV11-2 to TRBJ1-5; possible D gene TRBD1, 6 bases. Sequencing input: whole blood. CDR3: CASSSQGLVSPQHF. The CDR3 DNA reads as TGTGCCAGCAGCTCACAGGGTCTGGTATCTCCCCAGCATTTT. The full variable domain, with the rest looked up from reference TRBV11-2 and TRBJ1-5, is EAGVAQSPRYKIIEKRQSVAFWCNPISGHATLYWYQQILGQGPKLLIQFQNNGVVDDSQLPKDRFSAERLKGVDSTLKIQPAKLEDSAVYLCASSSQGLVSPQHFGDGTRLSIL.